This TCR beta chain is drawn from a study of response to subunit inactivated influenza vaccine. Broader study findings: A suggestion made by the authors is that each seasonal influenza vaccination recruits few new T cells.

MiXCR, run by TCRdb on the RT-PCR reads, gives a single entry per CDR3 protein. The sample shows 500,000 or so distinct CDR3 sequences, 15% to 20% of them seen only once. This clonotype has only a few counts. Its antigen is still unknown. The CDR3 extends over 19 amino acids. V was cut by 2 bases and J by 0 bases, with 21 bases left in between. The sample in question was CD4+ T cells sorted from PBMCs, obtained less than 25 months after vaccination. The receptor was derived from a man between 50 and 69 years old who received an inactivated influenza vaccine. This chain links TRBV12-3 or TRBV12-4 with TRBJ2-3; D unresolved. CDR3 DNA: TGTGCCAGCAGTTTACACCACCCTAGACCTCTACCTAGCACAGATACGCAGTATTTT. It yields the protein CASSLHHPRPLPSTDTQYF.